This entry features one T cell receptor (beta chain) sequence. The data were taken from a study of lymphopenia after photon versus proton radiotherapy. Measured with immunoSEQ multiplex PCR; TCRdb has only the in-frame clones, and not every one. Of 20,000 to 25,000 clones listed, about 85% are singletons. This clonotype was sampled from a man in his sixties with pancreatic cancer. The source was peripheral blood, collected from a patient treated with photon-based radiotherapy.

CDR3 protein: CASSPKGGGTSYNEQFF. The DNA for the CDR3 is TGCGCCAGCAGCCCCAAGGGCGGGGGGACATCCTACAATGAGCAGTTCTTC. The genes are TRBV4-1 and TRBJ2-1; TRBD2 aligns across 8 bases. CDR1 is MGHRA and CDR2 is YSYEKL in the germline V gene. CDR3 length: 17 residues. The junction had 9 bases not matched to a gene; V was cut back by 4 bases and J by 1 base.